This TCR beta chain was documented in a study of T cells in Graves' hyperthyroidism and ophthalmopathy. In this sample, this clonotype turned up many times. RNA transcripts yielded amplified TCR beta CDR3 regions. The primer set for the first-round RT-PCR of the TCR CDR3 was HTBI. TCRdb redid the calling of the multiplex PCR reads with MiXCR, one entry per CDR3 protein. Here the sample spans 400,000 to 550,000 distinct CDR3 sequences, about 15% being singletons. Sequencing was performed on blood. This TCR was recovered from a woman in her late teens or twenties with Graves' hyperthyroidism.

CDR3 sequence: CASGYRGAANTEAFF. The CDR3, as DNA: TGTGCTAGTGGTTACCGTGGGGCAGCGAACACTGAAGCTTTCTTT. V is TRBV12-5 and J is TRBJ1-1; TRBD1 is a possible D gene (5 bases). The germline V gene encodes CDR1 LGHNT and CDR2 FRNRAP. Trimming stripped 4 bases from V and 1 base from J, with 13 bases between. This CDR3 contains 15 residues.